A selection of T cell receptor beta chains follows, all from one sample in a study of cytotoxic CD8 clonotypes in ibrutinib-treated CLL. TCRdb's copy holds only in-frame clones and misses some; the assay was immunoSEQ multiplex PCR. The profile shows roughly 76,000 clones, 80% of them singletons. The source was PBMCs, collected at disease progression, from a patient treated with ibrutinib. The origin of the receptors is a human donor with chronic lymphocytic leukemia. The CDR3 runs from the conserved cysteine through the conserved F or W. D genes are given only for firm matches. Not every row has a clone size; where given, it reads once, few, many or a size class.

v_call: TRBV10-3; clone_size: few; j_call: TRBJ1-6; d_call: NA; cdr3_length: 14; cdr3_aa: CAISESGKVSPLHF; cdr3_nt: TGTGCCATCAGTGAGAGCGGGAAAGTATCACCCCTCCACTTT
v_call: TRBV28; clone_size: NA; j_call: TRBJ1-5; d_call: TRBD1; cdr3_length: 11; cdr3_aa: CASSWGDSQHF; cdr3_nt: TGTGCCAGCAGTTGGGGGGACAGTCAGCATTTT
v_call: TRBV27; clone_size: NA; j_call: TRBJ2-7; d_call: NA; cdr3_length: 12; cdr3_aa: CASGSQGYEQYF; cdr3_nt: TGTGCCAGCGGGTCACAGGGCTACGAGCAGTACTTC
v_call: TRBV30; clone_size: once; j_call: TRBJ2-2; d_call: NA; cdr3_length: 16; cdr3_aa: CAWSRDRPRNTGELFF; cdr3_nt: TGTGCCTGGAGTCGGGACCGACCGAGGAACACCGGGGAGCTGTTTTTT
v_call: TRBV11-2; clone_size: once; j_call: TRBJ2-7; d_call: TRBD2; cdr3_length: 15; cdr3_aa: CASSFRLASSYEQYF; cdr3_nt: TGTGCCAGCAGCTTCAGACTAGCGAGCTCCTACGAGCAGTACTTC
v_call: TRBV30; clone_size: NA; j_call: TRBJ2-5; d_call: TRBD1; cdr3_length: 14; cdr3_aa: CAWSPGQVQETQYF; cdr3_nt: TGTGCCTGGAGCCCGGGACAGGTACAAGAGACCCAGTACTTC
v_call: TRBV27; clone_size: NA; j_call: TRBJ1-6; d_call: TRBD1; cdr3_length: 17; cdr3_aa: CASSLRAGTGVNSPLHF; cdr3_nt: TGTGCCAGCAGTTTAAGGGCAGGGACAGGGGTTAATTCACCCCTCCACTTT
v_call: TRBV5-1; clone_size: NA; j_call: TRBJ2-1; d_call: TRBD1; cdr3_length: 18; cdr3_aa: CASSRPVYDRGWDNEQFF; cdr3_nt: TGCGCCAGCAGCCGCCCAGTTTACGACAGGGGGTGGGACAATGAGCAGTTCTTC
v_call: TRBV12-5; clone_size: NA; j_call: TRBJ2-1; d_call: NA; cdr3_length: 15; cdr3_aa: CASGFTIQGVDEQFF; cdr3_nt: TGTGCTAGTGGTTTCACCATACAGGGAGTTGATGAGCAGTTCTTC
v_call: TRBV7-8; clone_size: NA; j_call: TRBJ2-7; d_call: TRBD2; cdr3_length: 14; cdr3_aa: CASSLQLAGAEQYF; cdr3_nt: TGTGCCAGCAGCTTACAACTAGCGGGAGCCGAGCAGTACTTC
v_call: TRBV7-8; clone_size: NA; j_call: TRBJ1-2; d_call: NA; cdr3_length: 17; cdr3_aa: CASSFRDPKRRLDGYTF; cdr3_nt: TGTGCCAGCAGCTTCCGGGATCCCAAAAGACGCCTGGATGGCTACACCTTC